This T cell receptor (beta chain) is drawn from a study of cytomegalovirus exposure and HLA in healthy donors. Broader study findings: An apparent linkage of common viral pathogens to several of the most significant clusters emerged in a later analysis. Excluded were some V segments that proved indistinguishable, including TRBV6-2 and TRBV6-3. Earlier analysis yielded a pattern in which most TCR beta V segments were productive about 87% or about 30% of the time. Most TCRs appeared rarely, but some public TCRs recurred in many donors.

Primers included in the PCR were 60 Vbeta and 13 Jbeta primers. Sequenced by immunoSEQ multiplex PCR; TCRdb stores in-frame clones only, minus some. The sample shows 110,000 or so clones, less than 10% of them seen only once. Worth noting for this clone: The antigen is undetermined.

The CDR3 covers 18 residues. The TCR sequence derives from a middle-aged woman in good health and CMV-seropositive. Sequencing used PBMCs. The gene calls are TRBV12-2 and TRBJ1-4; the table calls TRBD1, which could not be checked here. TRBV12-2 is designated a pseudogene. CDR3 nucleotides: TGTGCAAGTCGCTTAGCCTACATACGGCCAGGAACTAATGAAAAACTGTTTTTT. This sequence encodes CASRLAYIRPGTNEKLFF.